One and the same sample provided the 14 T cell receptor beta chains below, sequenced in a study of T cell changes during pregnancy in multiple sclerosis. Clones were sequenced by immunoSEQ multiplex PCR, and TCRdb holds only the in-frame ones, with some missing. In the table there are more than 40,000 clones, 94% of which are singletons. Sequenced material: CD4+ T cells from peripheral blood mononuclear cells, taken in the second trimester of pregnancy. The receptors shown here come from a female donor with multiple sclerosis, enrolled in a pregnancy study.

This clone appeared a single time. The genes are TRBV19 and TRBJ1-2; maybe TRBD1 (5 bases). V dropped 1 base and J dropped 6 bases, with 21 bases sitting between them. The CDR3 contains 17 residues. Looked up from germline, CDR1 is LNHDA and CDR2 is SQIVND (reference sequence). The CDR3: CASSIAHSEGRLDGYTF. The CDR3 nucleotides read TGTGCCAGTAGTATAGCCCACTCGGAGGGGAGGTTGGATGGCTACACCTTC.

V gene TRBV4-2 combines with J gene TRBJ1-6; the match to TRBD1 covers 7 bases. Per the germline V gene, CDR1 is LGHNA and CDR2 is YNFKEQ. There are 15 residues in the CDR3. The trim removed 5 bases at V and 6 bases at J, leaving 7 bases unmatched. CDR3 nucleotide sequence: TGTGCCAGCAGCGAGGGGGGACAGCCTAATTCACCCCTCCACTTT. Protein: CASSEGGQPNSPLHF.

The chain combines TRBV7-2 with TRBJ1-5; tentatively, D is TRBD1 (6 bases). Germline values: CDR1 SGHTA, CDR2 FQGNSA. V lost 5 bases, J lost 10 bases, and 18 bases lay in between. The CDR3 has 14 amino acids. CDR3: CASSTRELGGPQHF. CDR3 in DNA: TGTGCCAGCAGCACAAGGGAACTTGGGGGCCCCCAGCATTTT.

The rearrangement links TRBV5-5 to TRBJ1-5; D is unresolved. The V gene's germline CDR1 is SGHKS and CDR2 YYEKEE (reference sequence). Trimming took 1 base from V and 4 from J, leaving 6 bases between them. The length of the CDR3 is 13 residues. The DNA for the CDR3 is TGTGCCAGCAGCTTGATGGCTAATCAGCCCCAGCATTTT. Its translation is CASSLMANQPQHF. The full variable domain, in which reference TRBV5-5 and TRBJ1-5 provide the parts outside the CDR3, is DAGVTQSPTHLIKTRGQQVTLRCSPISGHKSVSWYQQVLGQGPQFIFQYYEKEERGRGNFPDRFSARQFPNYSSELNVNALLLGDSALYLCASSLMANQPQHFGDGTRLSIL.

The chain has TRBV5-8 and TRBJ1-5; weak D call: TRBD1 (6 bases). The CDR3 runs to 15 residues. V lost 1 base, J lost 4 bases, and 12 bases lay in between. Germline V gene lookup returns CDR1 SGHTS and CDR2 YDEGEE. The CDR3 sequence is CASSLLSGENQPQHF. Here the CDR3 DNA reads TGTGCCAGCAGCTTGTTGTCAGGGGAGAATCAGCCCCAGCATTTT.

The genes are TRBV19 and TRBJ1-4, with D possibly matching TRBD1 (6 bases). V gave up 7 bases and J gave up 8 bases, with 20 bases separating them. The germline V gene has CDR1 LNHDA and CDR2 SQIVND (reference sequence). CDR3 size: 15 residues. This chain's CDR3 is CASTLGGEFREKLFF. The CDR3 coding sequence is TGTGCCAGTACCCTAGGGGGAGAGTTCAGGGAAAAACTGTTTTTT.

Here the CDR3 DNA reads TGTGCCAGCAGCCGGAACACTGAAGCTTTCTTT. The encoded protein is CASSRNTEAFF. V gene TRBV7-9 combines with J gene TRBJ1-1; D ambiguous. V was clipped by 5 bases and J by 1 base, with 2 bases between them. The CDR3 extends over 11 amino acids. Germline CDR1 and CDR2: SEHNR and FQNEAQ (reference sequence). Variable domain in full (rest from reference TRBV7-9 and TRBJ1-1): DTGVSQNPRHKITKRGQNVTFRCDPISEHNRLYWYRQTLGQGPEFLTYFQNEAQLEKSRLLSDRFSAERPKGSFSTLEIQRTEQGDSAMYLCASSRNTEAFFGQGTRLTVV.

J is TRBJ2-3 and V is TRBV5-1, with TRBD2 identical over 10 bases. V lost 3 bases to trimming and J lost 1 base; unmatched junction nucleotides: 5. The germline gives CDR1 SGHRS, CDR2 YFSETQ. The CDR3 is 16 amino acids. The CDR3 here is CASSSLLAGGTDTQYF. The CDR3 DNA reads as TGCGCCAGCAGCTCTCTTCTAGCGGGGGGCACAGATACGCAGTATTTT.

The chain joins TRBV7-2 to TRBJ2-1; 9 bases line up with TRBD1. The CDR3 sequence is 15 residues long. Germline CDR1 SGHTA, CDR2 FQGNSA. Trimming removed 6 bases from V and 4 bases from J; junction bases left unmatched: 7. CDR3: CASRSDRGFYNEQFF. The CDR3 DNA follows: TGTGCCAGCAGGTCCGACAGGGGGTTTTACAATGAGCAGTTCTTC. The whole variable domain, filled in from reference TRBV7-2 and TRBJ2-1, reads GAGVSQSPSNKVTEKGKDVELRCDPISGHTALYWYRQSLGQGLEFLIYFQGNSAPDKSGLPSDRFSAERTGGSVSTLTIQRTQQEDSAVYLCASRSDRGFYNEQFFGPGTRLTVL.

V usage is TRBV5-1 and J usage is TRBJ1-5, with 7 bases aligning to TRBD1. This CDR3 has 15 amino acids. The ends lost 4 bases at V and 0 bases at J; junction bases unmatched: 4. CDR1 and CDR2 from the germline V gene are SGHRS and YFSETQ. The CDR3 here is CASSLTGDSNQPQHF. As DNA, the CDR3 is TGCGCCAGCAGCCTAACAGGGGATAGCAATCAGCCCCAGCATTTT.

The V call is TRBV9, the J call TRBJ2-1; tentative D call: TRBD1 (5 bases). Germline V CDR1 and CDR2: SGDLS, YYNGEE. The CDR3 extends over 16 amino acids. V lost 0 bases and J lost 4, with 14 bases in between. CDR3 region: CASSVGLGPGYNEQFF. The CDR3 DNA reads TGTGCCAGCAGCGTAGGGCTGGGGCCCGGGTACAATGAGCAGTTCTTC.

V is TRBV7-2 and J is TRBJ1-3; no definite D call. Trimming stripped 5 bases from V and 2 bases from J, with 16 bases between. CDR1 is SGHTA and CDR2 is FQGNSA in the germline V gene. The CDR3 runs 16 residues. The CDR3 region has the DNA TGTGCCAGCAGCACTCGCATGGCCGGGACTGGAAACACCATATATTTT. It is translated as CASSTRMAGTGNTIYF. The entire variable domain, with the rest obtained from reference TRBV7-2 and TRBJ1-3, is as follows: GAGVSQSPSNKVTEKGKDVELRCDPISGHTALYWYRQSLGQGLEFLIYFQGNSAPDKSGLPSDRFSAERTGGSVSTLTIQRTQQEDSAVYLCASSTRMAGTGNTIYFGEGSWLTVV.

The genes are TRBV7-2 and TRBJ2-4; weak D call: TRBD2 (7 bases). This CDR3 has 15 amino acids. CDR1 and CDR2 (germline): SGHTA, FQGNSA. Trimming cost V 3 bases and J 5 bases, with 14 bases left between them. The CDR3 bases are TGTGCCAGCAGCTTGGTCGCGGGGGCTGAAAACATTCAGTACTTC. Translating gives CASSLVAGAENIQYF.

This chain joins TRBV27 and TRBJ1-1, with D possibly being TRBD1 (6 bases). The CDR3 covers 18 residues. In germline, CDR1 is MNHEY, CDR2 SMNVEV (reference sequence). The V gene lost 5 bases and the J gene lost 1 base, with 23 bases spanning the gap. In DNA, the CDR3 is TGTGCCAGCAGTGACTTATCGTCCGGGCGGGGGGCGAACACTGAAGCTTTCTTT. Protein sequence: CASSDLSSGRGANTEAFF.